This TCR beta chain stems from a study of T-cell reconstitution after alpha-beta-depleted transplantation in children. At least ten counts were recorded for this clonotype. Using unique molecular identifiers, the investigators prepared the TCRbeta library. TCRdb called the PCR reads again in MiXCR, with one record for every CDR3 protein. Of around 200,000 distinct CDR3 sequences detected, less than 8% appear once; the ten largest clones hold 3% to 3.5%. The CDR3 is 14 residues long. The germline V gene encodes CDR1 SGHRS and CDR2 YFSETQ. With V trimmed by 5 bases and J by 5 bases, 3 bases remained unmatched.

The material sequenced was PBMCs from the stem cell graft donor, taken from the stem cell graft. The TCR comes from a human donor who donated a stem cell graft to a child with Wiskott-Aldrich syndrome. The V call is TRBV5-1, the J call TRBJ2-1; 11 nucleotides agree with TRBD2. The CDR3 spells CASRLAGANNEQFF. In DNA form, the CDR3 reads TGCGCCAGCAGACTAGCGGGGGCGAACAATGAGCAGTTCTTC.